This section outlines one TCR beta chain sequence together with its context. What it recognizes is unknown. From its re-call of the 5' RACE reads, TCRdb lists each CDR3 protein once, without DNA. Seen in this sample are fewer than 550,000 distinct CDR3 sequences; the ten most common clones hold around 2.5%. The entry originates in a study of monozygotic twins with inflammatory bowel disease. Overall study results and limits: A single strong clonotype or signal linked to IBD was not supported.

Sequenced sample: blood. This clonotype originated in a human donor with ulcerative colitis or Crohn's disease, or a healthy co-twin of an affected twin (not recorded which).

The chain's CDR3 is CASSETKGTSGSREQYF. This rearrangement joins TRBV25-1 to TRBJ2-7; there is no DNA to check the TCRdb D call of TRBD2. The germline CDR1 and CDR2 sequences are MGHDK and SYGVNS. The CDR3 loop spans 17 amino acids.